The rows below give T cell receptor beta chains drawn from one sample of a study of control samples from healthy donors and cancer patients. Profiling relied on immunoSEQ multiplex PCR, and the TCRdb table lists in-frame clones only, not all of them. The top ten clones hold approximately 5.7% of a sample with about 75,000 clones, about 95% of them seen once. Sample: blood. These receptors were collected from a woman in her thirties or forties in good health. Each CDR3 is given without its conserved first and last residue.

>TRBJ1-1|TRBV6-5
ASSYNSGTEAF
>TRBJ1-1|TRBV6-5
ASRRETENTEAF
>TRBJ1-1|TRBV27
ASSQNTEAF
>TRBJ2-5|TRBV5-1
ASSPRQNGLQETQY
>TRBJ1-3|TRBV4-1
ASSQGPGQTSAGNTIY
>TRBJ2-1|TRBV7-2
ASSLTSGRYNEQF
>TRBJ2-7|TRBV6-5
ASIDRSYEQY
>TRBJ2-5|TRBV6-1
ASSDGVGYQETQY
>TRBJ1-1|TRBV5-1
ASSQAQGWVTEAF
>TRBJ1-4|TRBV5-6
ASGRGGPSEKLF
>TRBJ1-4|TRBV6-6
ASSYLGRGNEKLF
>TRBJ2-2|TRBV7-2
ASSAGSGGRAGELF
>TRBJ2-2|TRBV7-9
ASSLGVAGATGELF
>TRBJ2-6|TRBV19
ASSPPQDPGANVLT
>TRBJ1-5|TRBV5-4
ASSFDSSQPQH
>TRBJ1-3|TRBV6-2/TRBV6-3
ASSYGQGAPGNTIY
>TRBJ2-1|TRBV11-1
ASSLAQSSYNEQF
>TRBJ1-1|TRBV6-6
ASSKYGGDTEAF
>TRBJ2-7|TRBV5-1
ASSFAGGRDSYEQY
>TRBJ1-6|TRBV5-4
ASSLGGQAVSPLH
>TRBJ2-7|TRBV3-1/TRBV3-2
ASSQDQRRSAEQY
>TRBJ2-3|TRBV5-1
ASSRTITRGARDTQY
>TRBJ1-1|TRBV3-1/TRBV3-2
ASSLRDTNTEAF
>TRBJ2-2|TRBV27
ASSLAGHTGELF
>TRBJ2-7|TRBV7-9
ASSLRGTDYEQY
>TRBJ1-1|TRBV28
AGGTPYGAF
>TRBJ2-7|TRBV2
ASSEEDVGLNYEQY
>TRBJ1-2|TRBV7-9
ASSSKADLNYGYT
>TRBJ2-3|TRBV4-3
ASREAPIADTQY
>TRBJ2-1|TRBV29-1
RGVSSYNEQF
>TRBJ1-2|TRBV3-1/TRBV3-2
ASSQEGVTGYT
>TRBJ1-5|TRBV3-1/TRBV3-2
ASSQAGMMTPQH
>TRBJ1-2|TRBV7-9
ASSPGRATIYGYT
>TRBJ2-7|TRBV19
ASSMQRSSYEQY
>TRBJ1-2|TRBV7-9
ASSLVAVQANYGYT
>TRBJ2-2|TRBV19
ASSIGGRTGELF
>TRBJ2-2|TRBV3-1/TRBV3-2
ASSQDSVTGELF
>TRBJ2-1|TRBV19
ASRPAWGPNEQF
>TRBJ1-1|TRBV7-9
ASSSNLGADTEAF
>TRBJ1-5|TRBV27
ASSPGNHENQPQH
>TRBJ2-2|TRBV7-2
ASSSDFSTGELF
>TRBJ2-2|TRBV11-3
ASSRGTGGAGGELF
>TRBJ2-7|TRBV7-9
ASSFGGGISYEQY
>TRBJ1-6|TRBV27
ASSSSDIPPLH
>TRBJ2-3|TRBV7-2
ASSLGGGKDTQY
>TRBJ1-2|TRBV14
ASSQAYQDYGYT
>TRBJ2-3|TRBV30
AWTSLYSTDTQY
>TRBJ2-7|TRBV12-3/TRBV12-4
ASRSERRLEQY